The present TCR beta chain was sequenced within a study of blood T cell repertoires in COVID-19. Profiling relied on immunoSEQ multiplex PCR, and the TCRdb table lists in-frame clones only, not all of them. The sample lists 250,000 to 300,000 clones, around 83% seen once, with 4.5% to 6% in the top ten. The CDR3 runs 13 residues. V was trimmed by 1 base and J by 7 bases, leaving 8 bases between them. Germline V gene sequence: CDR1 SEHNR, CDR2 FQNEAQ (reference sequence). The study assigned cohorts using participant-reported clinical history. Those designated as exposed participants met a COVID-19 case within 2 weeks before study entry.

This sequence joins TRBV7-9 and TRBJ2-1; D perhaps matches TRBD1 (6 bases). Sequencing was carried out using PBMCs or T cells enriched from blood (not recorded which). The sequence derives from a man aged 35 to 55 who had been exposed to COVID-19. This CDR3 is CASSLDGTNEQFF. In DNA, the CDR3 is TGTGCCAGCAGCTTAGATGGGACAAATGAGCAGTTCTTC.